Presented here are 13 T cell receptor beta chains from one specimen sequenced in a study of blood T cell repertoires in COVID-19. The data were produced by immunoSEQ multiplex PCR, yet TCRdb's version contains in-frame clones alone and is incomplete. The sample lists fewer than 200,000 clones; roughly 72% were seen once. Sequenced sample: peripheral blood. These receptors came from a woman older than 75 with acute or convalescent COVID-19.

The rearrangement links TRBV18 to TRBJ1-2; 11 positions match TRBD1. This CDR3 has 15 residues. The V segment lost 2 bases and the J segment 8 bases; nucleotides outside the gene matches: 7. The germline V gene has CDR1 KGHSH and CDR2 LQKENI. CDR3 sequence reads: CASSPEDRGPFGYTF. The DNA of the CDR3 is TGTGCCAGCTCACCAGAGGACAGGGGGCCTTTCGGCTACACCTTC.

A few counts support this clone. The rearrangement joins TRBV18 to TRBJ2-7; D might be TRBD1 (5 bases). The CDR3 has 13 residues. V dropped 6 bases and J dropped 6 bases, with 15 bases sitting between them. Looked up from germline, CDR1 is KGHSH and CDR2 is LQKENI. CDR3 nucleotide sequence: TGTGCCAGCTCCGGACAAGCTAATAGCGAGCAGTACTTC. Translation: CASSGQANSEQYF.

V is TRBV6-5 and J is TRBJ2-3; 10 bases agree with TRBD1. Trimming cost V 2 bases and J 8 bases; bases outside gene matches: 10. Per germline, CDR1 MNHEY and CDR2 SVGAGI. CDR3 length equals 16 residues. The DNA for the CDR3 is TGTGCCAGCAGTTACCGACAGGGGGCAGGTTGGGGTACGCAGTATTTT. It codes for CASSYRQGAGWGTQYF.

The CDR3: CASNGDSYNEQFF. CDR3 DNA sequence: TGTGCCAGTAACGGGGACAGTTACAATGAGCAGTTCTTC. The chain couples TRBV19 to TRBJ2-1; 7 nucleotides align to TRBD1. The CDR3 is 13 amino acids. Per the germline V gene, CDR1 is LNHDA and CDR2 is SQIVND (reference sequence). Trimming removed 7 bases from V and 4 bases from J; junction bases left unmatched: 4.

This clone was detected only a few times. The chain links TRBV27 to TRBJ1-4, with 7 positions matching TRBD1. The length of the CDR3 is 15 residues. The germline V gene has CDR1 MNHEY and CDR2 SMNVEV (reference sequence). V lost 3 bases, J lost 1 base, and 2 bases stayed unmatched. The CDR3 region has the DNA TGTGCCAGCAGTTTGGGACAGAGAACTAATGAAAAACTGTTTTTT. Translated, it gives CASSLGQRTNEKLFF.

The chain has TRBV3-1 (or the pseudogene TRBV3-2) and TRBJ1-2, with a weak D call TRBD1 (5 bases). Trimming left V 0 bases short and J 8 bases short, with 22 bases between. This CDR3 region has 17 residues. Germline-derived CDR1 and CDR2 are LGHDT and YNNKEL (reference sequence). For the CDR3, the DNA is TGTGCCAGCAGCCAAGACGGGGCCAGGAGGGCCGGGGAGGGCTACACCTTC. It translates to CASSQDGARRAGEGYTF.

The V and J genes are TRBV30 and TRBJ1-3; D not certain. The V and J ends lost 7 bases and 4 bases respectively, with 14 bases between them. The CDR3 has 13 amino acids. CDR1 and CDR2 from the germline V gene are GTSNPN and SVGIG (reference sequence). The CDR3 nucleotides are TGTGCCTTAATCCTGGGCTCCGGAAACACCATATATTTT. Translating it yields CALILGSGNTIYF.

The chain is built from TRBV6-5 and TRBJ1-3, with no clear D. Germline V gene sequence: CDR1 MNHEY, CDR2 SVGAGI. Between the trimmed V and J ends, which lost 6 bases and 3 bases, there was a span of 12 bases. There are 14 residues in the CDR3. The CDR3 sequence is CASRPGRVGNTIYF. Here the CDR3 DNA reads TGTGCCAGCAGGCCCGGGAGGGTTGGAAACACCATATATTTT.

V gene TRBV7-2 combines with J gene TRBJ2-7; 7 bases align to TRBD2. This CDR3 is 12 amino acids long. Germline values: CDR1 SGHTA, CDR2 FQGNSA. With V trimmed by 6 bases and J by 4 bases, 3 bases remained unmatched. The CDR3 DNA sequence: TGTGCCAGCAGGGGGGAGGGTTACGAGCAGTACTTC. It encodes CASRGEGYEQYF.

The rearrangement links TRBV7-9 to TRBJ1-1, with 8 bases that match TRBD1. Germline assignment: CDR1 SEHNR and CDR2 FQNEAQ (reference sequence). CDR3 size: 13 residues. J was trimmed by 8 bases and V by 3 bases; bases with no gene match: 5. DNA for the CDR3: TGTGCCAGCAGCTTCAGACAGGGGATCGAAGCTTTCTTT. This sequence encodes CASSFRQGIEAFF.

The genes are TRBV2 and TRBJ1-1; D not certain. CDR1 SNHLY and CDR2 FYNNEI come from the germline V gene. This CDR3 has 12 residues. Between the trimmed V and J ends, which lost 2 bases and 4 bases, there was a span of 5 bases. The CDR3 loop reads CASSEMSTEAFF. CDR3 in DNA: TGTGCCAGCAGTGAAATGAGCACTGAAGCTTTCTTT.

This chain uses TRBV18 with TRBJ2-3; possibly TRBD1 for D (6 bases). V was clipped by 3 bases and J by 2 bases, with 12 bases between them. Germline assignment: CDR1 KGHSH and CDR2 LQKENI. The CDR3 totals 15 residues. This CDR3 reads CASSPGGQTTDTQYF. CDR3 coding DNA: TGTGCCAGCTCACCTGGTGGACAGACCACAGATACGCAGTATTTT.

The V call is TRBV10-2, the J call TRBJ2-1; tentative D call: TRBD2 (7 bases). Germline CDR1 WSHSY, CDR2 SAAADI. There are 15 residues in the CDR3. Trimming left V 2 bases short and J 8 bases short, with 16 bases between. CDR3 sequence: CASSEGGARSHEQFF. Here the CDR3 DNA reads TGCGCCAGCAGTGAGGGGGGGGCTCGTTCACATGAGCAGTTCTTC.